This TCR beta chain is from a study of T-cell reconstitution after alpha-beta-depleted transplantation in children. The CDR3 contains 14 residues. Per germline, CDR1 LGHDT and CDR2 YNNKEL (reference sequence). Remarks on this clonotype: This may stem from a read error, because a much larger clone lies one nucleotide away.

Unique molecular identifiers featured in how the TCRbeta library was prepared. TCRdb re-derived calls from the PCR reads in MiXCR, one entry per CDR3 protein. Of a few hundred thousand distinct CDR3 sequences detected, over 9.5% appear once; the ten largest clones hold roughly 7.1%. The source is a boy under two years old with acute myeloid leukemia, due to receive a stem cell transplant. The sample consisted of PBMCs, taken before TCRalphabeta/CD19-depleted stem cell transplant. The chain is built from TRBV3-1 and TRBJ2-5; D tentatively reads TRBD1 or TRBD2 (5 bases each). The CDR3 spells CANSLGTLGETQYF. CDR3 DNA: TGTGCCAACAGCCTAGGGACCTTAGGGGAGACCCAGTACTTC.